These T cell receptor beta chains were read from a single sample in a study of cytotoxic CD8 clonotypes in ibrutinib-treated CLL. Measured with immunoSEQ multiplex PCR; TCRdb has only the in-frame clones, and not every one. The sample includes 30,000 to 40,000 clones, approximately 51% seen only once; the top ten take about 20%. The specimen comprised PBMCs, sampled before ibrutinib treatment. The receptors come from a human donor with chronic lymphocytic leukemia. The CDR3 runs from the conserved cysteine through the conserved F or W. D genes are given only for firm matches. Clone size is not always given. Where it is, it says once, few, many or a class for expanded clones.

CDR3 DNA	CDR3 protein	V gene	J gene	CDR3 length	clone size	D gene
TGTGCCAGCAGTTGGACAGGGACTGAAGCTTTCTTT	CASSWTGTEAFF	TRBV6-6	TRBJ1-1	12	-	TRBD1
TGTGCCATCAGTCAATCGTACGAGCAGTACTTC	CAISQSYEQYF	TRBV10-3	TRBJ2-7	11	-	-
TGTGCCAGTAGTATTGGGGGGGGTGATGAGCAGTTCTTC	CASSIGGGDEQFF	TRBV19	TRBJ2-1	13	few	TRBD2
TGCGCCAGCAGACCCCGGGGGCCACCCAACAATGAGCAGTTCTTC	CASRPRGPPNNEQFF	TRBV5-1	TRBJ2-1	15	once	-
TGTGCCAGCAGCCCAGGACAGGGCCTCCTCAAATCTAGCTACACCTTC	CASSPGQGLLKSSYTF	TRBV7-3	TRBJ1-2	16	few	TRBD1
TGCGCCAGCAGCTTGGGGCAGATCTCTGATACGCAGTATTTT	CASSLGQISDTQYF	TRBV5-1	TRBJ2-3	14	-	-
TGTGCCAGCAGCCCAAAGGGACCCGATACGCAGTATTTT	CASSPKGPDTQYF	TRBV7-9	TRBJ2-3	13	-	-
TGTGCCAGCAGTGACGGAAACTATGGCTACACCTTC	CASSDGNYGYTF	TRBV2	TRBJ1-2	12	medium-sized	-
TGTGCCAGCAGTGATTCCGCTAGGGATGAGCAGTTCTTC	CASSDSARDEQFF	TRBV6-4	TRBJ2-1	13	-	-
TGTGCCAGCTCACCAGCACAGGGGGCCCGGACTGAAGCTTTCTTT	CASSPAQGARTEAFF	TRBV18	TRBJ1-1	15	few	TRBD1
TGTGCCAGCAGGGGGGGAGCCAAAAACATTCAGTACTTC	CASRGGAKNIQYF	TRBV6-5	TRBJ2-4	13	-	-
TGTGCCAGCAGTGACCTTGCAACTAATGAAAAACTGTTTTTT	CASSDLATNEKLFF	TRBV25-1	TRBJ1-4	14	-	-
TGTGCCAGCAGTTCCGGACAGGGATGGTATGGCTACACCTTC	CASSSGQGWYGYTF	TRBV2	TRBJ1-2	14	-	TRBD1
TGTGCCAGCAGTTTACTGGGCGGGGGGGACTACAATGAGCAGTTCTTC	CASSLLGGGDYNEQFF	TRBV27	TRBJ2-1	16	few	TRBD2
TGTGCCAGCTCACGCTCACGGGGCAACTACGAGCAGTACTTC	CASSRSRGNYEQYF	TRBV18	TRBJ2-7	14	few	-
TGCAGCGTTGAGGTCGCTAGCGCCTCCTACAATGAGCAGTTCTTC	CSVEVASASYNEQFF	TRBV29-1	TRBJ2-1	15	-	-
TGTGCCAGCAGCCCGAGGGGGGTTTCCAACACCGGGGAGCTGTTTTTT	CASSPRGVSNTGELFF	TRBV13	TRBJ2-2	16	-	-
TGCGCCAGCAGTGAGTACAGTTCCCCGGGACAGGGGGCGGGAAACACCATATATTTT	CASSEYSSPGQGAGNTIYF	TRBV10-1	TRBJ1-3	19	-	TRBD1
TGTGCCTGGAGTAAGGGTGGTATACCCGCAGATACGCAGTATTTT	CAWSKGGIPADTQYF	TRBV30	TRBJ2-3	15	-	-
TGTGCCAGCAGCCGGAGCGGGGGGGCCTTTGCAGATACGCAGTATTTT	CASSRSGGAFADTQYF	TRBV4-2	TRBJ2-3	16	-	TRBD2
TGTGCCAGCAGCTTATCCACACACCCGTACCAAGAGACCCAGTACTTC	CASSLSTHPYQETQYF	TRBV5-4	TRBJ2-5	16	-	-
TGTGCCAGCAGCTCCCCCCCGGGGGCGCCTAATGAAAAACTGTTTTTT	CASSSPPGAPNEKLFF	TRBV9	TRBJ1-4	16	-	-
TGTGCCAGCAGCTTTCCCGGGAGAGACACTGAAGCTTTCTTT	CASSFPGRDTEAFF	TRBV7-9	TRBJ1-1	14	-	-
TGTGCCAGCAGTTACGGACTATTCACCACCGGGGAGCTGTTTTTT	CASSYGLFTTGELFF	TRBV6-5	TRBJ2-2	15	-	-
TGTGCCAGCAGCTTAGTCCGGACAGGGTTGTACGAGCAGTACTTC	CASSLVRTGLYEQYF	TRBV11-2	TRBJ2-7	15	few	TRBD1
TGCGCCAGCAGCTTGGGCCCTTCTAAGGCGGAAAGCTCACCCCTCCACTTT	CASSLGPSKAESSPLHF	TRBV5-1	TRBJ1-6	17	few	-
TGTGCCAGCAGTTATTCGGGGACTAGCGGGGGGGACGAGCAGTACTTC	CASSYSGTSGGDEQYF	TRBV6-6	TRBJ2-7	16	-	TRBD2
TGTGCTAGCAGCTTTCGTTACATACAGGGGAAGGGGAGTGAGACCCAGTACTTC	CASSFRYIQGKGSETQYF	TRBV7-7	TRBJ2-5	18	-	TRBD1
TGTGCCAGCAGCCAAGATCAATCGCGGGGGGCCGACGAGCAGTACTTC	CASSQDQSRGADEQYF	TRBV4-2	TRBJ2-7	16	-	TRBD2
TGTGCCAGCTCACCAGTGGAGGGGGCGAGTAATTCACCCCTCCACTTT	CASSPVEGASNSPLHF	TRBV18	TRBJ1-6	16	-	TRBD1
TGTGCCAGCAGCCACTGGGGCGTGGAGCAGTTCTTC	CASSHWGVEQFF	TRBV7-3	TRBJ2-1	12	few	-
TGTGCCAGCAGCGAGACAGCGTACACCGGGGAGCTGTTTTTT	CASSETAYTGELFF	TRBV9	TRBJ2-2	14	-	-